The 9 T cell receptor beta chains below come from one sample, sequenced in a study of metastatic and nonmetastatic thyroid tumors. All patients were treatment-naive before thyroid surgery. Using MiXCR, TCRdb reanalyzed the PCR reads. Of some 40,000 clones in the sample, 20% to 30% were seen once. The source material was tumor tissue. All receptors derive from a female donor with papillary thyroid cancer or a benign thyroid nodule (not recorded which). Some clones in this sample may be carry-over from other donors' samples.

CDR3 sequence: CASSLERGLAGDEQFF. In DNA form, the CDR3 reads TGTGCCAGCAGCTTGGAAAGGGGACTAGCGGGAGATGAGCAGTTCTTC. The gene calls are TRBV5-4 and TRBJ2-1; 14 nucleotides align to TRBD2. Germline CDR1 SGHNT, CDR2 YYREEE (reference sequence). The CDR3 is made up of 16 amino acids. Unmatched junction bases numbered 4, after V lost 0 bases and J lost 8 bases.

This chain uses TRBV4-1 with TRBJ2-7; perhaps TRBD1 as D (5 bases). Between the trimmed V and J ends, which lost 1 base and 1 base, there was a span of 11 bases. Germline lookup yields CDR1 MGHRA and CDR2 YSYEKL. This CDR3 spans 15 amino acids. The CDR3 DNA reads as TGCGCCAGCAGCCAAGGGCAGGGCCAATCCTACGAGCAGTACTTC. This gives the protein CASSQGQGQSYEQYF.

The chain uses TRBV7-8 and TRBJ2-5; D possibly corresponds to TRBD2 (6 bases). V shed 1 base and J shed 4 bases, with 19 bases lying between them. Germline V CDR1 and CDR2: SGHVS, FQNEAQ. The CDR3 is 17 residues long. CDR3: CASSLVRRAEFVETQYF. The CDR3 DNA follows: TGTGCCAGCAGCTTAGTTAGGAGGGCAGAGTTCGTAGAGACCCAGTACTTC.

V and J are TRBV5-8 and TRBJ2-7; D is undetermined. Germline CDR1 and CDR2: SGHTS and YDEGEE. V lost 1 base and J 3 bases, leaving 8 bases between the germline ends. The CDR3 is 13 amino acids. CDR3 nucleotides: TGTGCCAGCAGCTTGCGTACCGACTACGAGCAGTACTTC. Its protein product is CASSLRTDYEQYF.

This clone has a count of ten or more. The V call is TRBV9, the J call TRBJ2-5; TRBD2 is a possible D gene (5 bases). Trimming removed 0 bases at V and 1 base at J, with 7 bases between. This CDR3 is built from 14 residues. Germline CDR1 and CDR2: SGDLS and YYNGEE. This CDR3 is CASSVDLAQETQYF. CDR3 DNA: TGTGCCAGCAGCGTAGATCTAGCCCAAGAGACCCAGTACTTC. The whole variable domain, remainder taken from reference TRBV9 and TRBJ2-5, is DSGVTQTPKHLITATGQRVTLRCSPRSGDLSVYWYQQSLDQGLQFLIQYYNGEERAKGNILERFSAQQFPDLHSELNLSSLELGDSALYFCASSVDLAQETQYFGPGTRLLVL.

This clone has a count of ten or more. The gene calls are TRBV20-1 and TRBJ1-4, with TRBD1 matching over 8 bases. Trimming took 5 bases from V and 5 from J; bases not matched to a gene: 7. The CDR3 runs 14 residues. Germline lookup yields CDR1 DFQATT and CDR2 SNEGSKA (reference sequence). CDR3 bases: TGCAGTGCTCCTAGGACAGGGATAAATGAAAAACTGTTTTTT. It is translated as CSAPRTGINEKLFF.

Ten or more counts support this clone. CDR3 in DNA: TGTGCCAGCAGTCATACTAGCGGGAGCTCAGATACGCAGTATTTT. Its translation: CASSHTSGSSDTQYF. This chain joins TRBV6-4 and TRBJ2-3; 11 positions agree with TRBD2. There are 15 residues in the CDR3. CDR1 MRHNA and CDR2 SNTAGT come from the germline V gene. V lost 5 bases, J lost 4 bases, and 5 bases stayed unmatched.

This clone was observed a handful of times. The chain links TRBV6-2 or TRBV6-3 to TRBJ2-7; D remains unclear. Between the trimmed V and J ends, which lost 0 bases and 7 bases, there was a span of 7 bases. This CDR3 is built from 12 residues. Germline-derived CDR1 and CDR2 are MNHEY and SVGEGT. This chain's CDR3 is CASSYSAGEQYF. Written as DNA, the CDR3 is TGTGCCAGCAGTTACTCCGCTGGGGAGCAGTACTTC.

Concerning this clone itself: Other DNA sequences within the sample encode an identical CDR3. The chain carries TRBV30 and TRBJ1-5; D perhaps matches TRBD1 (5 bases). The CDR3 has 13 amino acids. Deletions cut 0 bases from V and 5 bases from J, with 8 bases between. Germline-derived CDR1 and CDR2 are GTSNPN and SVGIG (reference sequence). The CDR3 sequence is CAWSVGGDQPQHF. CDR3 in DNA: TGTGCCTGGAGTGTAGGAGGGGATCAGCCCCAGCATTTT.